This T cell receptor beta chain was found in a study of blood T cell repertoires in COVID-19. Whole-study context: The analysed material was cDNA or gDNA that came from T cells, B-cell-depleted T cells, or PBMCs.

Generated by immunoSEQ multiplex PCR, the TCRdb table keeps only in-frame clones and is missing some. The sample shows 25,000 to 35,000 clones, around 90% of them seen only once. This CDR3 spans 14 amino acids. V shed 1 base, J shed 2 bases, and the junction held 4 bases outside the gene matches. Germline CDR1 is GTSNPN and CDR2 is SVGIG (reference sequence). This clone occurred once. The origin of this receptor is a human donor in a cohort sampled during active COVID-19. The V call is TRBV30, the J call TRBJ2-7, with 8 nucleotides matching TRBD1. Sequences were obtained from peripheral blood. This chain's CDR3 is CAWSGDRGAYEQYF. The CDR3 nucleotides read TGTGCCTGGAGTGGAGACAGGGGCGCCTACGAGCAGTACTTC.